This TCR beta chain was recorded in a study of T cells in Graves' hyperthyroidism and ophthalmopathy. The hyperthyroidism was newly diagnosed and had lasted under 2 months; the patients were aged 18 to 65. Study results and limitations: In blood, most of the thyroid clonotypes expanded above 0.001 were also present. A model of 13 V-J features distinguished ophthalmopathy from stable hyperthyroidism.

V shed 0 bases, J shed 0 bases, and the junction held 4 bases outside the gene matches. Germline V gene sequence: CDR1 SGHRS, CDR2 YFSETQ. This CDR3 region has 16 residues. What was amplified from RNA transcripts were TCR beta CDR3 regions. First-round RT-PCR targeting the TCR CDR3 was performed with the HTBI primer set. TCRdb reprocessed the multiplex PCR reads via MiXCR and lists one record per CDR3 protein. Of about 180,000 distinct CDR3 sequences listed, more than 15% are singletons. On this clonotype: Its cognate antigen is unknown.

The source material was blood. The clonotype comes from a woman aged 45-60 years with Graves' hyperthyroidism. V is TRBV5-1 and J is TRBJ2-7, with TRBD1 matching 9 bases. CDR3 protein: CASSLVTGGPSYEQYF. CDR3 coding DNA: TGCGCCAGCAGCTTGGTGACAGGGGGTCCCTCCTACGAGCAGTACTTC.